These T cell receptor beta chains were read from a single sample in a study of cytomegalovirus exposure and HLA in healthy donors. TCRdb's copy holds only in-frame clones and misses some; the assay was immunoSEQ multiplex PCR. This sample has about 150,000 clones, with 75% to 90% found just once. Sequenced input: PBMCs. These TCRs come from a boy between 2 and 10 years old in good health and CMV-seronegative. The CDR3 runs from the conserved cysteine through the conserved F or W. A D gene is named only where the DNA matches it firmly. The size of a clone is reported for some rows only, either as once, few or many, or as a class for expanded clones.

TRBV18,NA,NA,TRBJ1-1,CASSPPDMNTEAFF,TGTGCCAGCTCACCACCAGACATGAACACTGAAGCTTTCTTT
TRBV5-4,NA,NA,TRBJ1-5,CASSLRHSNQPQHF,TGTGCCAGCAGTCTGAGGCATAGCAATCAGCCCCAGCATTTT
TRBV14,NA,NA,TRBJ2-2,CASSQVSGYTGELFF,TGTGCCAGCAGCCAAGTCTCGGGGTACACCGGGGAGCTGTTTTTT
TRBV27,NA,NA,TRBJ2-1,CASSLGSSYNEQFF,TGTGCCAGCAGTTTAGGGAGCTCCTACAATGAGCAGTTCTTC
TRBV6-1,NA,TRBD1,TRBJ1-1,CASSGLTGPALGVAFF,TGTGCCAGCAGTGGTCTGACAGGGCCCGCGTTGGGAGTGGCTTTCTTT
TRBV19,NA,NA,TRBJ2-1,CASSIEYDEQFF,TGTGCCAGTAGTATAGAATATGATGAGCAGTTCTTC
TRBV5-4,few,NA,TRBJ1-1,CASTKNTEAFF,TGTGCCAGCACCAAGAACACTGAAGCTTTCTTT
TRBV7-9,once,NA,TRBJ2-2,CASSFLTYTGELFF,TGTGCCAGCAGCTTCCTCACATACACCGGGGAGCTGTTTTTT
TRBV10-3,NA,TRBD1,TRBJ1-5,CAISEGQGAIQPQHF,TGTGCCATCAGTGAAGGGCAGGGGGCGATTCAGCCCCAGCATTTT
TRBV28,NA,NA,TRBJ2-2,CASSPPTGRSGELFF,TGTGCCAGCAGTCCTCCGACAGGGAGGAGCGGGGAGCTGTTTTTT
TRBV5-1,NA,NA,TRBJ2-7,CASSLPGPSYEQYF,TGCGCCAGCAGCTTACCAGGGCCATCCTACGAGCAGTACTTC
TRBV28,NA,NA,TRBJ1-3,CASSRGSGNTIYF,TGTGCCAGCAGTAGGGGGTCTGGAAACACCATATATTTT
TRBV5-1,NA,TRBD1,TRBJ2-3,CASSQDRATDTQYF,TGCGCCAGCAGCCAGGACAGGGCCACAGATACGCAGTATTTT
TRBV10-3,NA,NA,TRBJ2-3,CAIKAVGTDTQYF,TGTGCCATCAAGGCGGTGGGCACAGATACGCAGTATTTT
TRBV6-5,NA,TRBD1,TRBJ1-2,CASSSAPTGGGGYTF,TGTGCCAGCAGTTCCGCCCCGACAGGGGGAGGTGGCTACACCTTC
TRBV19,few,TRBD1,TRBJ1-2,CASSTLRQGDNYGYTF,TGTGCCAGTAGTACCCTAAGGCAGGGGGATAACTATGGCTACACCTTC
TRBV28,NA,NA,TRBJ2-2,CASSQDRLDTGELFF,TGTGCCAGCAGCCAAGACAGATTAGACACCGGGGAGCTGTTTTTT